The clone carrying this T cell receptor (beta chain) was recorded only once. TCRdb's copy holds only in-frame clones and misses some; the assay was immunoSEQ multiplex PCR. This repertoire shows over 150,000 clones, 83% found once; its top ten account for about an eighth. This sample was included in a study of blood T cell repertoires in COVID-19. Specimen: peripheral blood. The TCR was taken from an older woman with COVID-19, enrolled during active disease.

The CDR3 nucleotides are TGCGCCAGCACCACCGGGGGAAGGGGTGCAGATACGCAGTATTTT. This translates into CASTTGGRGADTQYF. The rearrangement joins TRBV5-1 to TRBJ2-3; tentatively, D is TRBD2 (6 bases). CDR3 size: 15 residues. Germline values: CDR1 SGHRS, CDR2 YFSETQ. V was clipped by 6 bases and J by 4 bases, with 18 bases between them.